The TCR beta chain under discussion was sequenced for a study of metastatic and nonmetastatic thyroid tumors. Study information: Across blood and tumor or nodule tissue, repertoires from malignant and benign thyroid patients were compared with one another.

This clone came up a few times. From the PCR reads, TCRdb re-called clones with MiXCR. The table records about 16,000 clones, around 16% of them present only once. The CDR3 has 13 amino acids. Trimming at V came to 7 bases and at J to 5 bases, leaving 5 bases not matched to a gene. The germline V gene has CDR1 LNHDA and CDR2 SQIVND (reference sequence). Thyroid surgery had not been preceded by any treatment in any patient. The specimen sequenced was blood. The source is a female donor with papillary thyroid cancer or a benign thyroid nodule (not recorded which). Some clones in this sample may be carry-over from other donors' samples. This chain uses TRBV19 with TRBJ2-5; the match to TRBD1 covers 9 bases. CDR3 in amino acids: CASNRGRGETQYF. CDR3 nucleotide sequence: TGTGCCAGTAACAGGGGGCGCGGGGAGACCCAGTACTTC.